The 30 T cell receptor beta chains reported below all come from one sample, sequenced in a study of T-cell memory formation after mild COVID-19. TCRdb called the 5' RACE reads again in MiXCR, with one record for every CDR3 protein. Among 250,000 to 300,000 distinct CDR3 sequences listed, around 15% were seen once. What was sequenced was PBMCs or a T cell subset sorted from them (not recorded which). The receptors here all came from a man in his late teens or twenties who had mild COVID-19 (a few samples of this study predate the infection). Cell type and time point are not known.

This clonotype was detected only a few times. CDR3 loop: CASSQAGLPSYEQYF. The CDR3 DNA reads TGTGCCAGCAGCCAAGCGGGACTACCTTCCTACGAGCAGTACTTC. V and J are TRBV14 and TRBJ2-7, with 7 bases aligning to TRBD2. V shed 1 base and J 1 base; nucleotides not matched to a gene: 4. The germline CDR1 and CDR2 sequences are SGHDN and FVKESK. The CDR3 has 15 residues.

The table lists this clonotype with a few counts. This rearrangement joins TRBV19 to TRBJ2-3; D gene ambiguous. This CDR3 region has 15 residues. Germline V gives CDR1 LNHDA, CDR2 SQIVND (reference sequence). The germline V and J ends were trimmed by 7 bases and 0 bases, with 14 bases remaining between them. The DNA of the CDR3 is TGTGCCAGTATGTTGAGATCCGGGAGCACAGATACGCAGTATTTT. It encodes CASMLRSGSTDTQYF.

This clonotype was seen many times. This chain uses TRBV9 with TRBJ2-3; weak D call: TRBD2 (6 bases). Germline CDR1 is SGDLS and CDR2 is YYNGEE. Trimming took off 3 bases at V and 6 bases at J, with 8 bases between the two ends. The CDR3 spans 12 residues. In DNA form, the CDR3 reads TGTGCCAGCAGCGAAGGAGGGGATACGCAGTATTTT. Protein: CASSEGGDTQYF.

This clonotype has a count of ten or more. The chain has TRBV4-1 and TRBJ2-2, with 12 bases aligning to TRBD1. V lost 4 bases, J lost 6 bases, and 6 bases stayed unmatched. The germline V gene encodes CDR1 MGHRA and CDR2 YSYEKL. The length of the CDR3 is 16 residues. The CDR3 spells CASSPSGTGGPGELFF. CDR3 coding DNA: TGCGCCAGCAGCCCCTCCGGGACAGGGGGCCCCGGGGAGCTGTTTTTT.

This clonotype has just a few counts. The CDR3 bases are TGTGCCAGCAGTTACGGTGTCGGAGCCGGGGAGCTGTTTTTT. Translated, it gives CASSYGVGAGELFF. This chain joins TRBV6-5 and TRBJ2-2; D remains unclear. The V end lost 2 bases, the J end lost 6 bases, and 10 bases lay between the germline ends. This CDR3 has 14 amino acids. The germline CDR1 and CDR2 sequences are MNHEY and SVGAGI.

CDR3 sequence (DNA): TGCAGTGCTAGTGGCCGGGATACGCAGTATTTT. Protein sequence: CSASGRDTQYF. The chain has TRBV20-1 and TRBJ2-3; D gene ambiguous. V was clipped by 3 bases and J by 6 bases, with 7 bases between them. This CDR3 has 11 amino acids. The germline CDR1 and CDR2 sequences are DFQATT and SNEGSKA (reference sequence).

This rearrangement joins TRBV4-1 to TRBJ2-7; a possible D gene is TRBD1 (6 bases). This CDR3 contains 19 residues. Trimming left V 0 bases short and J 7 bases short, with 28 bases between. In germline, CDR1 is MGHRA, CDR2 YSYEKL. The CDR3 loop reads CASSQEGPVGYGGRGEQYF. CDR3 DNA: TGCGCCAGCAGCCAAGAAGGGCCCGTGGGGTATGGGGGCCGTGGGGAGCAGTACTTC.

This sequence joins TRBV10-3 and TRBJ2-3; TRBD1 agrees at 10 bases. V lost 8 bases to trimming and J lost 3 bases; unmatched junction nucleotides: 5. The germline CDR1 and CDR2 sequences are ENHRY and SYGVKD. The CDR3 is made up of 14 amino acids. CDR3 region: CAIQTGGTTDTQYF. In DNA form, the CDR3 reads TGTGCCATCCAGACAGGGGGCACAACAGATACGCAGTATTTT.

This rearrangement joins TRBV7-9 to TRBJ1-5; D is unclear. The germline V and J ends were trimmed by 4 bases and 8 bases, with 9 bases remaining between them. Germline V CDR1 and CDR2: SEHNR, FQNEAQ (reference sequence). CDR3 length equals 12 residues. The CDR3 sequence: CASSSSSEPQHF. The CDR3, as DNA: TGTGCCAGCAGCTCTTCATCAGAGCCCCAGCATTTT. Looking up the rest from reference TRBV7-9 and TRBJ1-5 gives the full variable domain: DTGVSQNPRHKITKRGQNVTFRCDPISEHNRLYWYRQTLGQGPEFLTYFQNEAQLEKSRLLSDRFSAERPKGSFSTLEIQRTEQGDSAMYLCASSSSSEPQHFGDGTRLSIL.

The table lists this clonotype with a few counts. This chain uses TRBV6-5 with TRBJ2-5, with TRBD1 identical over 8 bases. The V gene end was trimmed by 2 bases and the J gene end by 5 bases; junction bases not matched to a gene: 10. Germline CDR1 MNHEY, CDR2 SVGAGI. CDR3 length equals 16 residues. The chain's CDR3 is CASSYGKQGDRETQYF. The DNA for the CDR3 is TGTGCCAGCAGTTACGGGAAACAGGGGGACCGGGAGACCCAGTACTTC.

The J gene is TRBJ2-3, the V gene TRBV4-1; 8 bases are shared with TRBD2. Germline loops: CDR1 MGHRA, CDR2 YSYEKL. Trimming removed 1 base from V and 1 base from J; junction bases left unmatched: 4. The CDR3 is 16 residues long. CDR3 protein: CASSQVISGGTDTQYF. The CDR3 DNA follows: TGCGCCAGCAGCCAAGTGATTAGCGGGGGCACAGATACGCAGTATTTT.

This clonotype was detected only a few times. The V and J genes are TRBV4-2 and TRBJ1-1, with a tentative D call TRBD1 (6 bases). V was cut by 0 bases and J by 4 bases, with 12 bases left in between. This CDR3 has 15 residues. CDR1 LGHNA and CDR2 YNFKEQ come from the germline V gene. The CDR3 nucleotides read TGTGCCAGCAGCCAAGAGATCGGGGGGCCCACTGAAGCTTTCTTT. Its protein is CASSQEIGGPTEAFF.

CDR3 nucleotides: TGCGCCAGCAGCCAAGTTGCTAGCGCTACTGAGCAGTTCTTC. Translated, it gives CASSQVASATEQFF. This chain joins TRBV4-3 and TRBJ2-1; possibly TRBD2 for D (6 bases). Germline loops: CDR1 LGHNA, CDR2 YSLEER. This CDR3 has 14 residues. V lost 1 base, J lost 9 bases, and 13 bases lay in between.

This rearrangement joins TRBV18 to TRBJ2-7; possibly TRBD1 or TRBD2 for D (6 bases each). V lost 3 bases and J 0 bases, leaving 15 bases between the germline ends. CDR1 KGHSH and CDR2 LQKENI come from the germline V gene. The CDR3 is made up of 16 amino acids. CDR3 DNA: TGTGCCAGCTCACCCAGGACAGTCGGGGGCTCCTACGAGCAGTACTTC. It yields the protein CASSPRTVGGSYEQYF.

The sample holds a few counts of this clonotype. This sequence joins TRBV5-1 and TRBJ2-3; D not resolved. V gave up 6 bases and J gave up 5 bases, with 10 bases separating them. Germline loops: CDR1 SGHRS, CDR2 YFSETQ. CDR3 length: 12 amino acids. The CDR3 DNA is TGCGCCAGCACCCGAGACGGAGATACGCAGTATTTT. Its protein is CASTRDGDTQYF.

This clonotype has a handful of counts. This rearrangement joins TRBV24-1 to TRBJ2-3, with D perhaps being TRBD1 or TRBD2 (5 bases each). This CDR3 spans 15 amino acids. The V end lost 4 bases, the J end lost 0 bases, and 10 bases lay between the germline ends. CDR1 and CDR2 (germline): KGHDR, SFDVKD. CDR3 in amino acids: CATSEGTYSTDTQYF. The CDR3 coding sequence is TGTGCCACCAGTGAAGGGACCTATAGCACAGATACGCAGTATTTT.

The chain links TRBV6-2 or TRBV6-3 to TRBJ2-7; 12 nucleotides align to TRBD2. Germline trimming cut 6 bases from V and 2 bases from J; bases unmatched to any gene: 5. Per the germline V gene, CDR1 is MNHEY and CDR2 is SVGEGT. CDR3 length: 15 residues. CDR3 loop: CASRPGLAGTYEQYV. CDR3 nucleotides: TGTGCCAGCAGGCCAGGACTAGCGGGGACCTACGAGCAGTACGTC.

In this sample, this clonotype turned up a few times. The chain uses TRBV11-2 and TRBJ2-5; unclear D gene. Between the trimmed V and J ends, which lost 1 base and 2 bases, there was a span of 11 bases. CDR1 is SGHAT, CDR2 FQNNGV, per germline. This CDR3 has 15 residues. CDR3 sequence: CASSLGTRRQETQYF. CDR3 DNA sequence: TGTGCCAGCAGCTTAGGCACGCGAAGGCAAGAGACCCAGTACTTC.

This rearrangement joins TRBV5-4 to TRBJ2-5; D is perhaps TRBD1 (5 bases). CDR1 and CDR2 (germline): SGHNT, YYREEE (reference sequence). Trimming removed 0 bases from V and 5 bases from J, with 17 bases in between. This CDR3 has 16 amino acids. The CDR3 DNA is TGTGCCAGCAGCTTGGATTATTCAGGGCCGGCGGAGACCCAGTACTTC. Translating it yields CASSLDYSGPAETQYF.

The chain combines TRBV11-2 with TRBJ2-1, with TRBD2 matching 7 bases. The CDR3 is 17 amino acids. Germline assignment: CDR1 SGHAT and CDR2 FQNNGV. V dropped 5 bases and J dropped 5; count of bases not matched to a gene: 15. CDR3 loop: CASSPARLGGTHNEQFF. DNA of the CDR3: TGTGCCAGCAGCCCTGCCAGGCTGGGGGGGACCCACAATGAGCAGTTCTTC.

This chain connects TRBV5-6 to TRBJ1-5, with TRBD1 matching over 11 bases. V shed 4 bases and J 7 bases; nucleotides not matched to a gene: 10. CDR3 size: 16 residues. Germline loops: CDR1 SGHDT, CDR2 YYEEEE. CDR3 coding DNA: TGTGCCAGCAGCCGGACAGGGGGCGCAGGGTGGCAGCCCCAGCATTTT. It codes for CASSRTGGAGWQPQHF.

The J gene is TRBJ2-2, the V gene TRBV29-1; tentatively, D is TRBD1 (5 bases). This CDR3 is built from 14 residues. V lost 7 bases, J lost 1 base, and 13 bases lay in between. Per germline, CDR1 SQVTM and CDR2 ANQGSEA. DNA of the CDR3: TGCAGCGCGGGCTTGGGGCTGAACACCGGGGAGCTGTTTTTT. This sequence encodes CSAGLGLNTGELFF.

This clonotype was recorded once. The chain carries TRBV18 and TRBJ2-3; the D gene could be TRBD1 or TRBD2 (5 bases each). Between the trimmed V and J ends, which lost 8 bases and 5 bases, there was a span of 20 bases. Germline V CDR1 and CDR2: KGHSH, LQKENI. The CDR3 sequence is 15 residues long. For the CDR3, the DNA is TGTGCCAGCCAAACCGGCGAGGGGCAGATAGATACGCAGTATTTT. This gives the protein CASQTGEGQIDTQYF.

The chain joins TRBV6-2 or TRBV6-3 to TRBJ1-6; D remains unclear. The CDR3 spans 17 residues. Trimming left V 4 bases short and J 4 bases short, with 17 bases between. The V gene's germline CDR1 is MNHEY and CDR2 SVGEGT. CDR3 residues: CASSSFFPGGYNSPLHF. CDR3 coding DNA: TGTGCCAGCAGTTCTTTCTTCCCCGGTGGATATAATTCACCCCTCCACTTT.

This clonotype was recorded many times. The chain couples TRBV18 to TRBJ2-7; 10 bases map to TRBD2. J was trimmed by 5 bases and V by 2 bases; bases with no gene match: 6. This CDR3 comprises 15 residues. Germline CDR1 reads KGHSH; CDR2 reads LQKENI. The CDR3 here is CASSPIGTSVDEQYF. For the CDR3, the DNA is TGTGCCAGCTCACCAATCGGGACTAGCGTCGACGAGCAGTACTTC.

The gene calls are TRBV7-8 and TRBJ2-7; possibly TRBD1 or TRBD2 for D (6 bases each). The germline V gene has CDR1 SGHVS and CDR2 FQNEAQ. The length of the CDR3 is 18 residues. Trimming shortened V by 5 bases and J by 3 bases, and 26 bases separated the two germline ends. The CDR3 DNA reads TGTGCCAGCAGCCGATCTTGGAGGGGGGCCCAAGCAAACTACGAGCAGTACGTC. Its translation: CASSRSWRGAQANYEQYV.

This clonotype was seen many times. V is TRBV28 and J is TRBJ1-6, with 12 bases that match TRBD1. This CDR3 is built from 15 residues. Germline CDR1 reads MDHEN; CDR2 reads SYDVKM. Trimming cost V 4 bases and J 10 bases; bases outside gene matches: 5. The CDR3 DNA reads as TGTGCCAGCAGTTCGGGACAGGGGGCGAGGTCACCCCTCCACTTT. It translates to CASSSGQGARSPLHF. Variable domain in full (rest from reference TRBV28 and TRBJ1-6): DVKVTQSSRYLVKRTGEKVFLECVQDMDHENMFWYRQDPGLGLRLIYFSYDVKMKEKGDIPEGYSVSREKKERFSLILESASTNQTSMYLCASSSGQGARSPLHFGNGTRLTVT.

This sequence joins TRBV20-1 and TRBJ2-3, with D tentatively TRBD1 or TRBD2 (5 bases each). Trimming shortened V by 0 bases and J by 2 bases, and 15 bases separated the two germline ends. CDR1 is DFQATT and CDR2 is SNEGSKA in the germline V gene (reference sequence). The CDR3 has 16 amino acids. Here the CDR3 DNA reads TGCAGTGCTAGAGATATATTGGGGGTCTCCACAGATACGCAGTATTTT. Protein sequence: CSARDILGVSTDTQYF.

This clonotype was picked up many times. The V call is TRBV4-1, the J call TRBJ2-7, with TRBD1 identical over 8 bases. This CDR3 has 14 amino acids. CDR1 MGHRA and CDR2 YSYEKL come from the germline V gene. The V segment lost 5 bases and the J segment 6 bases; nucleotides outside the gene matches: 9. The CDR3 is CASSSKPQGAEQYF. The CDR3 bases are TGCGCCAGCAGCTCTAAGCCCCAGGGGGCCGAGCAGTACTTC.

This clonotype was counted at least ten times. The CDR3 spells CASSQGGARTDTQYF. The DNA for the CDR3 is TGCGCCAGCAGCCAAGGCGGGGCCCGCACAGATACGCAGTATTTT. The rearrangement joins TRBV4-3 to TRBJ2-3, with a weak D call TRBD2 (6 bases). There are 15 residues in the CDR3. From germline, CDR1 is LGHNA and CDR2 YSLEER. Trimming left V 1 base short and J 1 base short, with 9 bases between.